Detailed here is one T cell receptor beta chain. V lost 0 bases to trimming and J lost 0 bases, with 8 bases between them. The germline V gene encodes CDR1 GTSNPN and CDR2 SVGIG (reference sequence). This CDR3 comprises 14 residues. These data originate in a study of blood T cell repertoires in COVID-19. Study details: COVID-19 samples from acute and convalescent phases originated in the United States, Italy and Spain. PBMCs, B-cell-depleted T cells, or T cells provided the cDNA or gDNA that made up the material.

The authors' processing: It was from reference gene primer amplification that nucleated cell counts were estimated. This table comes from immunoSEQ multiplex PCR, and its TCRdb copy is limited to in-frame clones, with some not included. V, J and clone size are taken as reported in that table, and D and trimming were inferred from the DNA itself. Of nearly 40,000 clones in the sample, around four fifths were seen once. Sequencing was carried out using peripheral blood. This clonotype originated in an elderly man with active or convalescent COVID-19. The chain is built from TRBV30 and TRBJ2-5, with D tentatively TRBD1 (5 bases). The CDR3 spells CAWSVLTDQETQYF. The CDR3 DNA reads as TGTGCCTGGAGTGTTTTGACAGACCAAGAGACCCAGTACTTC.